This T cell receptor (beta chain) stems from a study of T cell changes during pregnancy in multiple sclerosis. Sequencing used immunoSEQ multiplex PCR; TCRdb keeps in-frame clones, though not all of them. The repertoire holds 95,000 to 100,000 clones, 91% seen once, with over 2.5% in the top ten. CDR3 length equals 14 residues. V lost 6 bases to trimming and J lost 7 bases; unmatched junction nucleotides: 6. The V gene's germline CDR1 is MNHNY and CDR2 SVGAGI (reference sequence). The source of this sequence is a female donor with multiple sclerosis, enrolled in a pregnancy study. The source material was peripheral blood, sampled in the second trimester of pregnancy. The J gene is TRBJ1-2, the V gene TRBV6-6; 12 nucleotides agree with TRBD1. The CDR3: CASSPGQGASGYTF. CDR3 bases: TGTGCCAGCAGCCCGGGACAGGGGGCCTCTGGCTACACCTTC.